This record concerns one T cell receptor (beta chain) sequence. Per the germline V gene, CDR1 is MGHDK and CDR2 is SYGVNS. Trimming took off 7 bases at V and 6 bases at J, with 15 bases between the two ends. The CDR3 contains 13 residues. The data originate from a study of blood T cell repertoires in COVID-19. Overall study: The origin of the acute and convalescent COVID-19 samples was the United States, Italy and Spain. PBMCs, B-cell-depleted T cells, or T cells were the source of the cDNA or gDNA that made up the material.

In the authors' methods: Using reference gene primer amplification, nucleated cell counts were estimated. Using immunoSEQ multiplex PCR, the repertoire was profiled, and TCRdb retains in-frame clones only, with some absent. From that table come the V and J calls and clone size; the DNA was used to work out D and trimming. The data contain over 70,000 clones, more than 60% of them singletons. The chain couples TRBV25-1 to TRBJ1-1, with a weak D call TRBD1 (5 bases). This TCR was recovered from an elderly woman with active or convalescent COVID-19. What was sequenced was peripheral blood. CDR3 bases: TGTGCCAGCATCTCCTCTCTAGGGGCTGAAGCTTTCTTT. This translates into CASISSLGAEAFF.